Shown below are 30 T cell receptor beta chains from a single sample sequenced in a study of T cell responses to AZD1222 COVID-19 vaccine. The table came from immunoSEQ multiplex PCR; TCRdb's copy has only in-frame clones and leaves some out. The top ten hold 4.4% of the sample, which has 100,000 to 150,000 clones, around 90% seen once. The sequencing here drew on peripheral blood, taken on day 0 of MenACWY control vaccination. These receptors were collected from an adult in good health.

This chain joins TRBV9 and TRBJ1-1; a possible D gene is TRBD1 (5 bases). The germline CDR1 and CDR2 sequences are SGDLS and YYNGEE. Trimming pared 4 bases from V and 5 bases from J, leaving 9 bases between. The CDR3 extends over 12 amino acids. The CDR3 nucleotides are TGTGCCAGCAGCCCCCCAGGGACTGAAGCTTTCTTT. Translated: CASSPPGTEAFF.

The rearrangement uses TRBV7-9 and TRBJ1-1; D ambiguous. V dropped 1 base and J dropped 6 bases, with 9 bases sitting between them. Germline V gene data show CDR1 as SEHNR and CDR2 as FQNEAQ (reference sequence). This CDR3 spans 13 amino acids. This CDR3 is CASSLVGEAEAFF. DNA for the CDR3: TGTGCCAGCAGCTTAGTCGGGGAAGCTGAAGCTTTCTTT.

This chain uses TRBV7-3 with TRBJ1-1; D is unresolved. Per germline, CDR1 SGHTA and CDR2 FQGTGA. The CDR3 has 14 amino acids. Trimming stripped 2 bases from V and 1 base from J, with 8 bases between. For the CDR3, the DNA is TGTGCCAGCAGCTTAGGGCCAGAGAACACTGAAGCTTTCTTT. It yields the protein CASSLGPENTEAFF.

Here the CDR3 reads CASSPEQGNQPQHF. The CDR3 DNA is TGTGCCAGCTCACCAGAACAGGGCAATCAGCCCCAGCATTTT. The V and J genes are TRBV18 and TRBJ1-5, with D tentatively TRBD1 (5 bases). V was cut by 2 bases and J by 2 bases, with 7 bases left in between. Germline V CDR1 and CDR2: KGHSH, LQKENI. The CDR3 is 14 residues long.

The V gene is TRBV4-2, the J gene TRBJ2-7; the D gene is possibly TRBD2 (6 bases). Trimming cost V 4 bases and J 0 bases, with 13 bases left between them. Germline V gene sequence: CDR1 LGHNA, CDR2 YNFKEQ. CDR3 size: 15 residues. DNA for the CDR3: TGTGCCAGCAGCCCCGGATCTAGCGCCTCCTACGAGCAGTACTTC. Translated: CASSPGSSASYEQYF.

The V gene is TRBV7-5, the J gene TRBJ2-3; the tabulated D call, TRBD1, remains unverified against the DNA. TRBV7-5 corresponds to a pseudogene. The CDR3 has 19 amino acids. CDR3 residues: CVRSEGTGGAGKTTDTQYF. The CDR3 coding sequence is TGTGTCAGAAGCGAGGGGACAGGGGGCGCGGGGAAGACGACAGATACGCAGTATTTT.

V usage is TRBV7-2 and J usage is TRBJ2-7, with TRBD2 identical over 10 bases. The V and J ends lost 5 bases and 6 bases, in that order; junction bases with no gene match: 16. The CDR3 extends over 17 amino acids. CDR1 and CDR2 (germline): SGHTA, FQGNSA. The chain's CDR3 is CASSKGVAGGRPREQYF. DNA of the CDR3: TGTGCCAGCAGCAAGGGAGTAGCGGGAGGCCGTCCTCGCGAGCAGTACTTC.

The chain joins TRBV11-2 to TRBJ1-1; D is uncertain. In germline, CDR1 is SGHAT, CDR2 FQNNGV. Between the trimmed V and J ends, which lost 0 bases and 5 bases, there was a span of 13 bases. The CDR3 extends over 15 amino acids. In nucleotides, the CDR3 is TGTGCCAGCAGCTTAGATAATCGGGGAGGTACTGAAGCTTTCTTT. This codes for CASSLDNRGGTEAFF.

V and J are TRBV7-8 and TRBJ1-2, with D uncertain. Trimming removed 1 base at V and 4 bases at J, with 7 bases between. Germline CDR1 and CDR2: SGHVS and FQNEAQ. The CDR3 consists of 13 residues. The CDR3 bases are TGTGCCAGCAGCTTAGAGACGTTCTATGGCTACACCTTC. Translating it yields CASSLETFYGYTF.

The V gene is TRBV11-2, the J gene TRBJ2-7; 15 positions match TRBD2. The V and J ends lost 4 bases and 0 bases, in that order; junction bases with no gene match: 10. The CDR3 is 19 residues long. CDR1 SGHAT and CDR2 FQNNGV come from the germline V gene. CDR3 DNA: TGTGCCAGCAGCTCTTCCGGGACTAGCGGGGGGATTAGCTCCTACGAGCAGTACGTC. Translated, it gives CASSSSGTSGGISSYEQYV.

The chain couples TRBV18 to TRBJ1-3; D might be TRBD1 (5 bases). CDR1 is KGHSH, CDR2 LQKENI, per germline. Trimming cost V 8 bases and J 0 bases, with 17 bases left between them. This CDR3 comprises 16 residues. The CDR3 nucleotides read TGTGCCAGCGGACCACCGTGGGACGGCTCTGGAAACACCATATATTTT. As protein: CASGPPWDGSGNTIYF.

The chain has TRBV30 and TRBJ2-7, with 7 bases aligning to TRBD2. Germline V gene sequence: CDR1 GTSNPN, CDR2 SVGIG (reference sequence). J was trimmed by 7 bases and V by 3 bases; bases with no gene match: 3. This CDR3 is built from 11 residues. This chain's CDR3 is CAWRLAWEQYF. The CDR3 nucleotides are TGTGCCTGGAGACTAGCGTGGGAGCAGTACTTC.

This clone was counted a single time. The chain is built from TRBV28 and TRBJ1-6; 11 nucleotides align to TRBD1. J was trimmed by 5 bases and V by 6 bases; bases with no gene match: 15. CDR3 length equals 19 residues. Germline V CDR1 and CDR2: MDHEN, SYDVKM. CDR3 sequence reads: CASRVPAGTGGRDNSPLHF. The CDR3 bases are TGTGCCAGCAGAGTACCCGCCGGGACAGGGGGTAGGGATAATTCACCCCTCCACTTT.

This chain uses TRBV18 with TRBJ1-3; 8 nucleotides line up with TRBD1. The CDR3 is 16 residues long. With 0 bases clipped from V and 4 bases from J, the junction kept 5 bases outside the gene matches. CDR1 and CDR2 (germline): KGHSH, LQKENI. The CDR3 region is CASSPPTGTGGNTIYF. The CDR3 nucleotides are TGTGCCAGCTCACCACCTACAGGGACAGGAGGAAACACCATATATTTT.

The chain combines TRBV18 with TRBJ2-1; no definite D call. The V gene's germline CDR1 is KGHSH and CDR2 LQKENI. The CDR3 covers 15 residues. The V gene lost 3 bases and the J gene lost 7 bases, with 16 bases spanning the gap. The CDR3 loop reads CASSPQLVEWNEQFF. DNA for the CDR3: TGTGCCAGCTCACCCCAATTGGTGGAATGGAATGAGCAGTTCTTC. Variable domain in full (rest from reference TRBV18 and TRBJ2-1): NAGVMQNPRHLVRRRGQEARLRCSPMKGHSHVYWYRQLPEEGLKFMVYLQKENIIDESGMPKERFSAEFPKEGPSILRIQQVVRGDSAAYFCASSPQLVEWNEQFFGPGTRLTVL.

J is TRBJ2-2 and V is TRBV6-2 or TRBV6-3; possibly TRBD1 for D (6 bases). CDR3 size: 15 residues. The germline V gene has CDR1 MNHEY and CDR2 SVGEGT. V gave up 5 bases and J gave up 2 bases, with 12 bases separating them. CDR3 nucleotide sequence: TGTGCCAGCAGTACAGGGTACTATAACACCGGGGAGCTGTTTTTT. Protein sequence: CASSTGYYNTGELFF.

The CDR3 coding sequence is TGTGCCAGCAGCTTATCCACGGGGCCCAATAGCAATCAGCCCCAGCATTTT. Translating gives CASSLSTGPNSNQPQHF. This chain joins TRBV7-2 and TRBJ1-5, with D possibly TRBD1 on 5 matching bases. The CDR3 is 17 amino acids. Trimming shortened V by 2 bases and J by 0 bases, and 14 bases separated the two germline ends. The germline gives CDR1 SGHTA, CDR2 FQGNSA.

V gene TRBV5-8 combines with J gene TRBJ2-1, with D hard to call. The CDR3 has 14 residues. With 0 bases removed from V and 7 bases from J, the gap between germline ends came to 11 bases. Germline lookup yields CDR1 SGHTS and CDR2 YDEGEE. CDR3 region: CASSLGTFPNEQFF. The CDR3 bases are TGTGCCAGCAGCTTGGGCACGTTCCCAAATGAGCAGTTCTTC.

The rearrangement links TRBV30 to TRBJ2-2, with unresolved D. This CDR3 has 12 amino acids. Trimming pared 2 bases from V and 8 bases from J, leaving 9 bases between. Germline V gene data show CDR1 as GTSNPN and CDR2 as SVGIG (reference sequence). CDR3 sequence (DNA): TGTGCCTGGAGTATCACTGGTGGGGAGCTGTTTTTT. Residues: CAWSITGGELFF.

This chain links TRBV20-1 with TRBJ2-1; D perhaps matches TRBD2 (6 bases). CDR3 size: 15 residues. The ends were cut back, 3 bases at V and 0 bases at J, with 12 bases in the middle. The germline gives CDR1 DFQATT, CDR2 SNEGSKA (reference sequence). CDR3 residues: CSASSVADSYNEQFF. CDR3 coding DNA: TGCAGTGCTAGTTCAGTAGCGGACTCCTACAATGAGCAGTTCTTC.

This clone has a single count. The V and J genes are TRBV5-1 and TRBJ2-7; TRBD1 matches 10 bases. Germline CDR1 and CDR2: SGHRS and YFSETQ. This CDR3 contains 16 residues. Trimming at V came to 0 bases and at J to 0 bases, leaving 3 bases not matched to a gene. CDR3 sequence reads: CASSLERTGGSYEQYF. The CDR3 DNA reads TGCGCCAGCAGCTTGGAAAGGACAGGGGGCTCCTACGAGCAGTACTTC.

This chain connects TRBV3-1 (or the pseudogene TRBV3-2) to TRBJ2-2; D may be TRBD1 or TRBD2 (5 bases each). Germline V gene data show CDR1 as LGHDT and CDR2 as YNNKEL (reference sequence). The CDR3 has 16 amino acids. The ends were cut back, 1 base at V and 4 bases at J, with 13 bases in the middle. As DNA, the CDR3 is TGTGCCAGCAGCCAAGCTGGGGGTAGGAGCACCGGGGAGCTGTTTTTT. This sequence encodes CASSQAGGRSTGELFF.

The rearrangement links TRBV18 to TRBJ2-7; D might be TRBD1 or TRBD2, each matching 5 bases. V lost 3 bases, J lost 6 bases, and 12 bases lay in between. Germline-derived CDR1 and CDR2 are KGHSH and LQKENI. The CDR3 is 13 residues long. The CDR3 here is CASSPGPNIEQYV. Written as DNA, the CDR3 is TGTGCCAGCTCACCGGGACCGAACATCGAGCAGTACGTC.

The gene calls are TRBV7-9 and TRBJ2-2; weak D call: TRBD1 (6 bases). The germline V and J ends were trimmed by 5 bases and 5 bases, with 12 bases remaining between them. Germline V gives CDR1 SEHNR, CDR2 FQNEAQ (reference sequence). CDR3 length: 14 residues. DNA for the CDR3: TGTGCCAGCAGCCGGACAGTTCCTACCGGGGAGCTGTTTTTT. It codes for CASSRTVPTGELFF.

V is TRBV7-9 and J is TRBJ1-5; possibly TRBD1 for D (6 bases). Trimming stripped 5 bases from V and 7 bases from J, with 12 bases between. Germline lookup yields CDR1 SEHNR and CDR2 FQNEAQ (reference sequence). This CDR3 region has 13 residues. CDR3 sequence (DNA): TGTGCCAGCAGCGCAGCAGGGGCCCAGCCCCAGCATTTT. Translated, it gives CASSAAGAQPQHF.

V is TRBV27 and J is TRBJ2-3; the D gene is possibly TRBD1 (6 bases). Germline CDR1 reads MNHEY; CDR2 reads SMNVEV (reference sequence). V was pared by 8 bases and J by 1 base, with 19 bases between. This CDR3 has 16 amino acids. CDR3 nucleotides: TGTGCCAGCTCCAAACTGACAGGAGTTGGCACAGATACGCAGTATTTT. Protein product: CASSKLTGVGTDTQYF.

CDR3 residues: CASSFSARSGNTIYF. In DNA, the CDR3 is TGTGCCAGCAGCTTTTCTGCCCGCTCTGGAAACACCATATATTTT. The chain joins TRBV11-1 to TRBJ1-3, with D unclear. Looked up from germline, CDR1 is SGHAT and CDR2 is FQDESV (reference sequence). Trimming took off 3 bases at V and 0 bases at J, with 9 bases between the two ends. The CDR3 is made up of 15 amino acids.

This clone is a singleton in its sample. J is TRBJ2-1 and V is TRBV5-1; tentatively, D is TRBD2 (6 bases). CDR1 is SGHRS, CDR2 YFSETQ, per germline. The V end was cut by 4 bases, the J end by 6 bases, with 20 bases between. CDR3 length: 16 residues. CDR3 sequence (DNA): TGCGCCAGCAGCGGAGGGGTTCTACTAGGAGGCAATGAGCAGTTCTTC. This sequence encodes CASSGGVLLGGNEQFF.

The DNA for the CDR3 is TGTGCCAGCACCGGACAGGGCTGGGAGACCCAGTACTTC. Translated, it gives CASTGQGWETQYF. This chain connects TRBV6-5 to TRBJ2-5, with 8 nucleotides matching TRBD1. The CDR3 sequence is 13 residues long. Unmatched junction bases numbered 6, after V lost 7 bases and J lost 5 bases. CDR1 MNHEY and CDR2 SVGAGI come from the germline V gene.

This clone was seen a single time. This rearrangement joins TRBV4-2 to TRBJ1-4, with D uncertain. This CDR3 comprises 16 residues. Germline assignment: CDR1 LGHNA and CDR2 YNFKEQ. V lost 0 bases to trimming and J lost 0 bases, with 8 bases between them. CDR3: CASSQEATSTNEKLFF. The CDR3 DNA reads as TGTGCCAGCAGCCAAGAGGCAACTTCAACTAATGAAAAACTGTTTTTT.